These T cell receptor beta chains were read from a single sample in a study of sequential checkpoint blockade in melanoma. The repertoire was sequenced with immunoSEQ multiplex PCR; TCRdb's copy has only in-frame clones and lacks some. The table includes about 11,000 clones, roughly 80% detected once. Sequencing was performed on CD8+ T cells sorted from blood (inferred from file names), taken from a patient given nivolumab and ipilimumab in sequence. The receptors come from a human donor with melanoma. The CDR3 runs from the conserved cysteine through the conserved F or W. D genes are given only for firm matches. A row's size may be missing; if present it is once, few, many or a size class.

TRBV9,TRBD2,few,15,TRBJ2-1,TGTGCCAGCAGCCGCCTAGCGGGAGTTTACAATGAGCAGTTCTTC,CASSRLAGVYNEQFF
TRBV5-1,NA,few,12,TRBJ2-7,TGCGCCAGCAGCTTGGGTATGTCCGAGCAGTACTTC,CASSLGMSEQYF
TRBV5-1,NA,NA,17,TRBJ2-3,TGCGCCAGCAGCCAGGGGCTGGGGATCCTCGGCACAGATACGCAGTATTTT,CASSQGLGILGTDTQYF
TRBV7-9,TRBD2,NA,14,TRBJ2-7,TGTGCCAGCAGCCCTAGCGGGAGCTCCTACGAGCAGTACTTC,CASSPSGSSYEQYF
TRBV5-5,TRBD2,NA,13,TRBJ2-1,TGTGCCAGCAGCTTGGGTAGCGGGACTGAGCAGTTCTTC,CASSLGSGTEQFF
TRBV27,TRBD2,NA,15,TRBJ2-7,TGTGCCAGCAGTTTATCCGGGACTAGCTTTTACGAGCAGTACTTC,CASSLSGTSFYEQYF
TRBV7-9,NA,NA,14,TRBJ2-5,TGTGCCAGCAGCTTTTTATGGGGAGGAGAGACCCAGTACTTC,CASSFLWGGETQYF
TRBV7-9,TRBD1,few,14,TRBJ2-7,TGTGCCAGCAGCTCCCGGGACAGCGGCTACGAGCAGTACTTC,CASSSRDSGYEQYF
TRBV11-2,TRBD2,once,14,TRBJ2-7,TGTGCCAGCAGCTTAACTCCGGGAGGAAACGAGCAGTACTTC,CASSLTPGGNEQYF
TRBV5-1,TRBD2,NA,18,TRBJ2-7,TGCGCCAGCAGCTTGGAAGGGTTTCTAGCGGGAGCAGGCTACGAGCAGTACTTC,CASSLEGFLAGAGYEQYF
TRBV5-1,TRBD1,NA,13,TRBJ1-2,TGCGCCAGCAGCGCAACAGGGGGCACTGGCTACACCTTC,CASSATGGTGYTF
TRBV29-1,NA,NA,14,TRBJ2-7,TGCAGCGTTGTATGGGCAGGACTTTTCTACGAGCAGTACTTC,CSVVWAGLFYEQYF
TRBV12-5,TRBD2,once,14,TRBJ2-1,TGTGCTAGTGGAGTAGCGGGAGGATACAATGAGCAGTTCTTC,CASGVAGGYNEQFF
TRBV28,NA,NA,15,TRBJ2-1,TGTGCCAGCGAGGGGGGGGTGCACTCCTACAATGAGCAGTTCTTC,CASEGGVHSYNEQFF
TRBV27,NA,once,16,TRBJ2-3,TGTGCCAGCAGTTTACTACGGGAGAGGGGCACAGATACGCAGTATTTT,CASSLLRERGTDTQYF
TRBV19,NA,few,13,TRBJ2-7,TGTGCCAGTAGTATCGTTCAGGCGTCGGAGCAGTACTTC,CASSIVQASEQYF
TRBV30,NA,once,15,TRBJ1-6,TGTGCCTGGAGCAAGATGGCTTCCTATAATTCACCCCTCCACTTT,CAWSKMASYNSPLHF
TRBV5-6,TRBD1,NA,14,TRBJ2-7,TGTGCCAGCAGCTTGGGACAGGGGGCCGACGAGCAGTACTTC,CASSLGQGADEQYF
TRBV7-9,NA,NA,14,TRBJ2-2,TGTGCCAGCAGCCGCACACAGGACACCGGGGAGCTGTTTTTT,CASSRTQDTGELFF
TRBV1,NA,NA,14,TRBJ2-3,TGCACCAGCAGCCCGCTAGCGTCGACGGATACGCAGTATTTT,CTSSPLASTDTQYF
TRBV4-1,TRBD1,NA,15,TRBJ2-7,TGCGCCAGCAGCGGACGGGGACAGGGTAGCTACGAGCAGTACTTC,CASSGRGQGSYEQYF
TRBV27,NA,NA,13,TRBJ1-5,TGTGCCAGCAGATCCGGGATCAATCAGCCCCAGCATTTT,CASRSGINQPQHF
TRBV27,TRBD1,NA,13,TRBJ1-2,TGTGCCAGCAGTTTCGACAGGGGGCTTGGCTACACCTTC,CASSFDRGLGYTF
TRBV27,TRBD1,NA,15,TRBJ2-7,TGTGCCAGCAGTTTGGTCGGGACAGGCTCCTACGAGCAGTACTTC,CASSLVGTGSYEQYF
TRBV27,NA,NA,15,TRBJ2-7,TGTGCCAGCAGTTCAACGGGCAGGGGTATCTACGAGCAGTACTTC,CASSSTGRGIYEQYF
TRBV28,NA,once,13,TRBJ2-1,TGTGCCAGCAACCCAATGGGGCGTTTGGAGCAGTTCTTC,CASNPMGRLEQFF
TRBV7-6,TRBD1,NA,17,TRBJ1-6,TGTGCCAGCAGTCTTGTGAGACCGGGACAGTATAATTCACCCCTCCACTTT,CASSLVRPGQYNSPLHF
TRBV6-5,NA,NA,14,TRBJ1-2,TGTGCCAGCAGTCACCAGGGAGGGCGTTATGGCTACACCTTC,CASSHQGGRYGYTF
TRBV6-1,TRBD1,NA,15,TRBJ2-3,TGTGCCAGCAGTGACTGGACAGGGATCACAGATACGCAGTATTTT,CASSDWTGITDTQYF
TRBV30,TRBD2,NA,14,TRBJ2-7,TGTGCCTGCGGGACTAGCGGGACCCTTGGGGAGCAGTACTTC,CACGTSGTLGEQYF
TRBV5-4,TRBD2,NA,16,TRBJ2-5,TGTGCCAGCAGCTGGGGGGGACTAGCATTTCAAGAGACCCAGTACTTC,CASSWGGLAFQETQYF
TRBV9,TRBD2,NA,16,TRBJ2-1,TGTGCCAGCAGCGATGGCGGACTAGCGGGGGGGGACGGGCAGTTCTTC,CASSDGGLAGGDGQFF
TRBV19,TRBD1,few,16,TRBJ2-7,TGTGCCAGCTCTGTAGCCATACAGGGGACAGCGTACGAGCAGTACTTC,CASSVAIQGTAYEQYF
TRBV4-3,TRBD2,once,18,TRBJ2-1,TGCGCCAGCAGCCAAGCAGAACTAGCGGGTTACTCCTACAATGAGCAGTTCTTC,CASSQAELAGYSYNEQFF
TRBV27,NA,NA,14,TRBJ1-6,TGTGCCAGCACCCCCGGGCAGGGTAATTCACCCCTCCACTTT,CASTPGQGNSPLHF
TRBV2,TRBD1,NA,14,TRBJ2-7,TGTGCCAGCAGTGAAGGTCAGGGGGCCTACGAGCAGTACTTC,CASSEGQGAYEQYF
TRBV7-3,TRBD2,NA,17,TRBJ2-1,TGTGCCAGCAGCCTTGGCCCTGGGACTAGCGGGATCAATGAGCAGTTCTTC,CASSLGPGTSGINEQFF
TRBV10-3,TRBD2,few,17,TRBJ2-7,TGTGCCATCAGCGACAGGGGTATAGGACTAGCGGGCTACGAGCAGTACTTC,CAISDRGIGLAGYEQYF
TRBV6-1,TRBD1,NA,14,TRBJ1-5,TGTGCCAGCAGCGGACAGGGGGGCAATCAGCCCCAGCATTTT,CASSGQGGNQPQHF
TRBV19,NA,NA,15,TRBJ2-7,TGTGCCAGTAGTATAGCCAGGACTGGGTCCTACGAGCAGTACTTC,CASSIARTGSYEQYF
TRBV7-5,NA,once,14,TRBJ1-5,TGTGCCAGCAGCATTGGACAGAAAGAACAGCCCCAGCATTTT,CASSIGQKEQPQHF
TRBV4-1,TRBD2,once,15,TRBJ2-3,TGCGCCAGCAGCCTCTCTAGCGGGAGCGCAGATACGCAGTATTTT,CASSLSSGSADTQYF
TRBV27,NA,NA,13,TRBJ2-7,TGTGCCAGCAGTCAGGGGCGTTCTTACGAGCAGTACTTC,CASSQGRSYEQYF
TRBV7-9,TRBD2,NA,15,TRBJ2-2,TGTGCCAGCAGCTCAACTAGCGTGAACACCGGGGAGCTGTTTTTT,CASSSTSVNTGELFF
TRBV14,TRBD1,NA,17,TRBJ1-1,TGTGCCAGCAGCCAAGTTTGGGGGGGACAGGGACGAACTGAAGCTTTCTTT,CASSQVWGGQGRTEAFF
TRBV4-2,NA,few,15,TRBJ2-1,TGTGCCAGCAGCCAAGCCAGGGGGGCCTACAATGAGCAGTTCTTC,CASSQARGAYNEQFF
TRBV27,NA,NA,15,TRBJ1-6,TGTGCCAGCAGTTTATCCACCAGGGGTGATCCACCCCTCCACTTT,CASSLSTRGDPPLHF
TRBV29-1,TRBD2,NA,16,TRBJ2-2,TGCAGCGCCGAAGGTTCCCAGCGGGATGGCACCGGGGAGCTGTTTTTT,CSAEGSQRDGTGELFF
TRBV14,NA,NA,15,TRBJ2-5,TGTGCCAGCAGCCAAGGCGTTTCAGGGTGGGAGACCCAGTACTTC,CASSQGVSGWETQYF
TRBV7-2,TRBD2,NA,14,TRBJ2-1,TGTGCCAGCAAGGGAGCGGGGTTCCCGAATGAGCAGTTCTTC,CASKGAGFPNEQFF
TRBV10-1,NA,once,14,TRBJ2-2,TGCGCCAGCAGCTTGGGACAGAACACCGGGGAGCTGTTTTTT,CASSLGQNTGELFF
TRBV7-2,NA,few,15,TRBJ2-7,TGTGCCAGCAGCTTTGGCGGGGCGAGCTCCTACGAGCAGTACTTC,CASSFGGASSYEQYF
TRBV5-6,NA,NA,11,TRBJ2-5,TGTGCCAGCAGCACCCTTGGGCCCCAGTACTTC,CASSTLGPQYF
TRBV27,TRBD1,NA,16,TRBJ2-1,TGTGCCAGCAGTAGTATACAGGGGGCAGCCTACAATGAGCAGTTCTTC,CASSSIQGAAYNEQFF
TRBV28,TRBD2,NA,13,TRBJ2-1,TGTGCCAGCACCCGCGGGAGGGGCCCTGAGCAGTTCTTC,CASTRGRGPEQFF
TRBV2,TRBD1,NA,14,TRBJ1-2,TGTGCCAGCCTCCCTGGACAGGGGGCCTATGGCTACACCTTC,CASLPGQGAYGYTF